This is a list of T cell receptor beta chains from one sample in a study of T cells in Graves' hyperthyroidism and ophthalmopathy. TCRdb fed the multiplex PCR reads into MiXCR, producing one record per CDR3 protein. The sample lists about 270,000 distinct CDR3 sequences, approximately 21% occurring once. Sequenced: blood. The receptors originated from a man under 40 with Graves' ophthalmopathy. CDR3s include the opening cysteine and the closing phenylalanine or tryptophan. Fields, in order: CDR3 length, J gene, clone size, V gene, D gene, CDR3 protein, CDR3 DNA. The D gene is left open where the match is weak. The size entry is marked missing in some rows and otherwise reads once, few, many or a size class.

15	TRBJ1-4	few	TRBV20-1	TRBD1	CSARDPRRQGEKLFF	TGCAGTGCTAGAGATCCGAGGAGACAGGGGGAAAAACTGTTTTTT
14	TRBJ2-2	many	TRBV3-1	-	CASSRGMGTGELFF	TGTGCCAGCAGCCGCGGTATGGGGACCGGGGAGCTGTTTTTT
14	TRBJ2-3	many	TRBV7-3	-	CASSLTPGTDTQYF	TGTGCCAGCAGCTTAACCCCAGGCACAGATACGCAGTATTTT
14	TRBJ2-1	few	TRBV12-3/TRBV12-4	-	CASSFGTGYNEQFF	TGTGCCAGCAGTTTCGGCACAGGATACAATGAGCAGTTCTTC
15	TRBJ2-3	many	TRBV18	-	CASSPSTTSTDTQYF	TGTGCCAGCTCACCATCCACAACCAGCACAGATACGCAGTATTTT
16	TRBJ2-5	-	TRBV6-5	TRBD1	CASSYSVAGGKETQYF	TGTGCCAGCAGTTACTCTGTCGCAGGGGGAAAAGAGACCCAGTACTTC
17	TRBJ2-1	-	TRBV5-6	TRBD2	CASSQDRGTSGYNEQFF	TGTGCCAGCAGCCAAGATCGCGGGACTAGCGGGTACAATGAGCAGTTCTTC
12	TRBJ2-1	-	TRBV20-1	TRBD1	CSAILQGNEQFF	TGCAGTGCTATTCTACAGGGGAATGAGCAGTTCTTC
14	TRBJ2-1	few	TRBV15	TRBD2	CATSRVREGVEQFF	TGTGCCACCAGCAGAGTTCGGGAGGGGGTTGAGCAGTTCTTC
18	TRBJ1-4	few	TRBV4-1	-	CASSQDRGSSATNEKLFF	TGCGCCAGCAGCCAAGACAGGGGCAGTTCAGCAACTAATGAAAAACTGTTTTTT
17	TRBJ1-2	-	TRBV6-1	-	CASIRQRTARSLYGYTF	TGTGCCAGCATCCGACAGCGCACCGCGCGAAGCTTATATGGCTACACCTTC
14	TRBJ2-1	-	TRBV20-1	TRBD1	CSAITGGGYNEQFF	TGCAGTGCTATTACAGGGGGAGGATACAATGAGCAGTTCTTC
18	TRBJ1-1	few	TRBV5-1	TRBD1	CASSWDHRGTIVNTEAFF	TGCGCCAGCAGCTGGGACCACAGGGGGACTATAGTGAACACTGAAGCTTTCTTT
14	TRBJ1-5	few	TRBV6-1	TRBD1	CASSQGAGIQPQHF	TGTGCCAGCAGCCAGGGGGCAGGGATTCAGCCCCAGCATTTT
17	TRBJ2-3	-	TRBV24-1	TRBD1	CATSDPGQGRGPDTQYF	TGTGCCACCAGTGACCCGGGACAGGGAAGGGGGCCAGATACGCAGTATTTT
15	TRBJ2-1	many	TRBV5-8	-	CASSLAEALYNEQFF	TGTGCCAGCAGCTTGGCCGAGGCCCTCTACAATGAGCAGTTCTTC
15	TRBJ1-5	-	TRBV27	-	CASSYGQGMGQPQHF	TGTGCCAGCAGTTATGGGCAGGGGATGGGTCAGCCCCAGCATTTT
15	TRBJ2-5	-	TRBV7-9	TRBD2	CASSRELAGAQTQYF	TGTGCCAGCAGCAGGGAGCTAGCGGGGGCTCAGACCCAGTACTTC
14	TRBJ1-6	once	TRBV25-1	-	CASSRTARGPPLHF	TGTGCCAGCAGTCGGACCGCCAGAGGTCCACCCCTCCACTTT
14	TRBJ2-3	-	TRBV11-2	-	CASSGGIRGDTQYF	TGTGCCAGCAGTGGAGGGATCAGGGGAGATACGCAGTATTTT
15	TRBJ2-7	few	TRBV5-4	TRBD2	CASSLEAGASYEQYF	TGTGCCAGCAGCTTGGAGGCGGGAGCTAGTTACGAGCAGTACTTC
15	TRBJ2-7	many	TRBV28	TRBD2	CASSSSGTITGEQYF	TGTGCCAGCAGTTCTAGCGGGACCATTACGGGGGAGCAGTACTTC
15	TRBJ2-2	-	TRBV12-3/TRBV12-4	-	CASSPRPKNTGELFF	TGTGCCAGCAGTCCCAGACCAAAGAACACCGGGGAGCTGTTTTTT
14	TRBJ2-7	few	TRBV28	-	CASSRRSGSYEQYF	TGTGCCAGCAGCCGGAGGTCAGGGTCCTACGAGCAGTACTTC
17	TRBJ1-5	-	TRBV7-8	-	CASSSKSPYRDNQPQHF	TGTGCCAGCAGCTCAAAATCCCCCTACAGGGACAATCAGCCCCAGCATTTT
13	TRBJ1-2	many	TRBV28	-	CASSLINNYGYTF	TGTGCCAGCAGCTTAATAAACAACTATGGCTACACCTTC
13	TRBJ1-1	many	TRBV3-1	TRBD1	CASSYRGLTEAFF	TGTGCCAGCAGTTACAGGGGGCTCACTGAAGCTTTCTTT
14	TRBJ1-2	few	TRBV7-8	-	CASSREGGSYGYTF	TGTGCCAGCAGCCGAGAGGGGGGCTCGTATGGCTACACCTTC
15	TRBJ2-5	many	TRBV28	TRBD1	CASSGRTGGAETQYF	TGTGCCAGCAGTGGAAGGACAGGGGGCGCGGAGACCCAGTACTTC
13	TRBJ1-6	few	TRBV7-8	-	CASSLTTNSPLHF	TGTGCCAGCAGCTTGACGACTAATTCACCCCTCCACTTT
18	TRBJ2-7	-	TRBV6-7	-	CASSYSDPRGLSSYEQYF	TGTGCCAGCAGTTACTCGGACCCCCGGGGACTTAGCTCCTACGAGCAGTACTTC
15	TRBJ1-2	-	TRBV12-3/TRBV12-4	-	CASSLGVWGSYGYTF	TGTGCCAGCAGCCTGGGGGTTTGGGGTTCTTATGGCTACACCTTC
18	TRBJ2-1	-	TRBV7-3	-	CASSLRGSGPSSYNERFF	TGTGCCAGCAGCTTAAGGGGGTCGGGCCCCAGCTCCTACAATGAGCGGTTCTTC
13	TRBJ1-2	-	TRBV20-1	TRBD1	CSARDRENYGYTF	TGCAGTGCCCGGGACAGGGAAAACTATGGCTACACCTTC
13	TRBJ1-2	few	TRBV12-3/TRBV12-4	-	CASSRQARRGYTF	TGTGCCAGCAGCCGACAGGCGCGAAGGGGCTACACCTTC
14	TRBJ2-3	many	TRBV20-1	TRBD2	CSAAGTRLTDTLYF	TGCAGTGCAGCCGGGACTAGGTTAACAGATACGCTGTATTTT
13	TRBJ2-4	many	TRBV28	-	CASSLWQGTVQYF	TGTGCCAGCAGTTTATGGCAGGGCACCGTTCAGTACTTC
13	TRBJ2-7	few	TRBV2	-	CASSEYSFYEQYF	TGTGCCAGCAGTGAGTATTCCTTCTACGAGCAGTACTTC
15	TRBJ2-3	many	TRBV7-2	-	CASSSDYLSTDTQYF	TGTGCCAGCAGCTCCGACTACCTTAGCACAGATACGCAGTATTTT
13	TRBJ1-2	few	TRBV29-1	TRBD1	CSVEGQSFYGYTF	TGCAGCGTGGAGGGACAGAGCTTCTATGGCTACACCTTC
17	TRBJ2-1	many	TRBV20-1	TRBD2	CSARLAGGPGTYNEQFF	TGCAGTGCGAGACTAGCGGGAGGGCCAGGCACCTACAATGAGCAGTTCTTC
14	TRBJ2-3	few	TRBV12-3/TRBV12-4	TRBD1	CASNPGTGGDTQYF	TGTGCCAGCAACCCCGGGACAGGGGGAGATACGCAGTATTTT
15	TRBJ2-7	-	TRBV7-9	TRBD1	CASSPVRDSLYEQYF	TGTGCCAGCAGCCCCGTCCGGGACAGCCTCTACGAGCAGTACTTC